This T cell receptor beta chain was retrieved from a study of identical twins. Notes on the study in general: Abundant beta clonotypes from cord blood bore fewer insertions; memory repertoires lacked this pattern.

There are a few counts of this clonotype. The antigen is undetermined. TCRdb passed the 5' RACE reads through MiXCR, listing each CDR3 protein once. Here the sample spans about 790,000 distinct CDR3 sequences, 15% to 20% being singletons. This CDR3 has 11 amino acids. Germline CDR1 SQVTM, CDR2 ANQGSEA. V dropped 3 bases and J dropped 7 bases, with 10 bases sitting between them. Another study also made use of these data, one on T cells expressing NK-cell markers.

The sample was PBMCs. The chain combines TRBV29-1 with TRBJ2-7; possibly TRBD2 for D (6 bases). The TCR was taken from a woman in her late teens or twenties in good health. The CDR3 DNA reads TGCAGCGTTGATTTGGGAGGAGAGCAGTACTTC. Amino acid sequence: CSVDLGGEQYF.